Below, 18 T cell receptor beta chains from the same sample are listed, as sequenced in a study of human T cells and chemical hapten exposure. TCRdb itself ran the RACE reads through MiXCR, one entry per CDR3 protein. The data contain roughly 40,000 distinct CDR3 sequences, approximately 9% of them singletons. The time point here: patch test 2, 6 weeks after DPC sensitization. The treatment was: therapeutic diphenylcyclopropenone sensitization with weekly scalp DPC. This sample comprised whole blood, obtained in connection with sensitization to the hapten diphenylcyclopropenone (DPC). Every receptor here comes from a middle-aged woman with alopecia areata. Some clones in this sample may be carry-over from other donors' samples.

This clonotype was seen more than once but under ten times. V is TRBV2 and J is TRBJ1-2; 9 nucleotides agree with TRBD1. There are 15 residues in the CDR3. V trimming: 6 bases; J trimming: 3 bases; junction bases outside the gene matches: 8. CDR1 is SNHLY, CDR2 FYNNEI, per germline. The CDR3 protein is CASSPPGQGDYGYTF. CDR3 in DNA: TGTGCCAGCAGCCCTCCGGGACAGGGCGACTATGGCTACACCTTC.

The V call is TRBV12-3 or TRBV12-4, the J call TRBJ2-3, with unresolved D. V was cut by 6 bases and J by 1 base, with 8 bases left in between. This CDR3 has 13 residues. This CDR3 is CASSPDGTDTQYF. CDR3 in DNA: TGTGCCAGCAGCCCGGACGGCACAGATACGCAGTATTTT.

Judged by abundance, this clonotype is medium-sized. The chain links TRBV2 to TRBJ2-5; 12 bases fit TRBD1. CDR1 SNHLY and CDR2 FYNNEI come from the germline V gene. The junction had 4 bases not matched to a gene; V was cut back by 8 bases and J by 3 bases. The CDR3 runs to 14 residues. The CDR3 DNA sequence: TGTGCCAGCTGGGGACAGGGGGCGGAAGAGACCCAGTACTTC. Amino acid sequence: CASWGQGAEETQYF.

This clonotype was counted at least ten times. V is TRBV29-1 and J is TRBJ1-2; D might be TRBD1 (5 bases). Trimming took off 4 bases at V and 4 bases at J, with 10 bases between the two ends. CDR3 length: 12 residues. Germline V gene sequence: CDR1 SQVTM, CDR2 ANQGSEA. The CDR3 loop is CSVAVGTYGYTF. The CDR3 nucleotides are TGCAGCGTTGCGGTCGGGACCTATGGCTACACCTTC.

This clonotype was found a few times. The CDR3 protein is CASSHLGQGFNEQFF. The DNA of the CDR3 is TGTGCCAGCAGTCATCTGGGACAGGGGTTCAATGAGCAGTTCTTC. The V call is TRBV6-6, the J call TRBJ2-1; 10 bases are shared with TRBD1. Germline V CDR1 and CDR2: MNHNY, SVGAGI (reference sequence). The V segment lost 5 bases and the J segment 6 bases; nucleotides outside the gene matches: 7. This CDR3 spans 15 amino acids.

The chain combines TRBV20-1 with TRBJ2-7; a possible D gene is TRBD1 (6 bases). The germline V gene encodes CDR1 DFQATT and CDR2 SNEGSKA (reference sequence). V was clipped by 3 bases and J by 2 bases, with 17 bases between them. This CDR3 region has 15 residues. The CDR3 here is CSASKRTENPYEQYF. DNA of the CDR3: TGCAGTGCTAGTAAACGGACAGAGAACCCCTACGAGCAGTACTTC.

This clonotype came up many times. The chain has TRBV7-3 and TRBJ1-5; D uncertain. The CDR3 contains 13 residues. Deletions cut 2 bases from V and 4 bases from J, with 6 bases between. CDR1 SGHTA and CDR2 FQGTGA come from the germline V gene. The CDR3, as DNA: TGTGCCAGCAGCTTAGGACCGAATCAGCCCCAGCATTTT. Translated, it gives CASSLGPNQPQHF. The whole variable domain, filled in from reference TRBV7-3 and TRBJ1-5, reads GAGVSQTPSNKVTEKGKYVELRCDPISGHTALYWYRQSLGQGPEFLIYFQGTGAADDSGLPNDRFFAVRPEGSVSTLKIQRTERGDSAVYLCASSLGPNQPQHFGDGTRLSIL.

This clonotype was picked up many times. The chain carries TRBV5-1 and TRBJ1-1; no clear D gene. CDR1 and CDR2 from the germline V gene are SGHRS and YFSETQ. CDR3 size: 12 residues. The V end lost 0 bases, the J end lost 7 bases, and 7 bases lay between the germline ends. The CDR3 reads CASSLAGIEAFF. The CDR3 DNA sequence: TGCGCCAGCAGCTTGGCCGGGATTGAAGCTTTCTTT.

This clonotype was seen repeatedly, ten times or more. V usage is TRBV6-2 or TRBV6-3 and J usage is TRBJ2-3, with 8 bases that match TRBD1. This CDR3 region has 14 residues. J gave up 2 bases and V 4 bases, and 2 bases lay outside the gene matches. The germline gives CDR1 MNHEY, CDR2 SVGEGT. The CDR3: CASSWDRNTDTQYF. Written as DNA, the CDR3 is TGTGCCAGCAGTTGGGACAGGAACACAGATACGCAGTATTTT.

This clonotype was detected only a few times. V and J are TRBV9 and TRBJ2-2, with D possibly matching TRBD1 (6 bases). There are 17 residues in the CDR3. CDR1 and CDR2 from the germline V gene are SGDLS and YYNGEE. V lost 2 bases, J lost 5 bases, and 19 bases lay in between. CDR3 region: CASSVRGVGARTGELFF. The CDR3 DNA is TGTGCCAGCAGCGTCAGGGGAGTCGGGGCGCGGACCGGGGAGCTGTTTTTT.

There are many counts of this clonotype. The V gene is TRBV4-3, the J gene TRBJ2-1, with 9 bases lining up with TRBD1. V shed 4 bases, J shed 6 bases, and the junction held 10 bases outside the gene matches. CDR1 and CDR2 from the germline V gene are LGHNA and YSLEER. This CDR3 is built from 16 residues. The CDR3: CASSRGQGDRANEQFF. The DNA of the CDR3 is TGCGCCAGCAGCCGCGGTCAAGGGGACAGGGCCAATGAGCAGTTCTTC.

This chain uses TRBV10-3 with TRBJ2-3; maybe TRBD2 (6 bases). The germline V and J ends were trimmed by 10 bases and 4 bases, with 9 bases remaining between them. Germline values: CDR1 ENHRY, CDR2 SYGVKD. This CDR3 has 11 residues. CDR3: CATGGADTQYF. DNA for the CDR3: TGTGCCACAGGAGGGGCAGATACGCAGTATTTT.

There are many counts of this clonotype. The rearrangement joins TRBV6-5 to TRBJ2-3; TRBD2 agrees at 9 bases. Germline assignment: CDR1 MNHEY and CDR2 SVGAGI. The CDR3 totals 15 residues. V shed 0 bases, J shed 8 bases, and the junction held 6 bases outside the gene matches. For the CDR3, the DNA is TGTGCCAGCAGTTACTCCGGCGGGGGGGAGGGTACGCAGTATTTT. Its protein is CASSYSGGGEGTQYF.

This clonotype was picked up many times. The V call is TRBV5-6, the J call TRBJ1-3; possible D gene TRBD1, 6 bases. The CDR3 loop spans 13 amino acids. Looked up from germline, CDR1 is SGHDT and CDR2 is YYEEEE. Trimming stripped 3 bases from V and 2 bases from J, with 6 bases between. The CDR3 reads CASSWGPGNTIYF. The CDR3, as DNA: TGTGCCAGCAGCTGGGGGCCTGGAAACACCATATATTTT.

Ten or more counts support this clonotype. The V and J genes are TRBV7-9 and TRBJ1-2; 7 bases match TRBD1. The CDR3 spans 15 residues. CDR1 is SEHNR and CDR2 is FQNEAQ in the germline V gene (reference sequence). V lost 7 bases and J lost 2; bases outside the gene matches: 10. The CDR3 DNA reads TGTGCCAGCACCAGGGGGGACAGAGAAAACTATGGCTACACCTTC. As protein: CASTRGDRENYGYTF.

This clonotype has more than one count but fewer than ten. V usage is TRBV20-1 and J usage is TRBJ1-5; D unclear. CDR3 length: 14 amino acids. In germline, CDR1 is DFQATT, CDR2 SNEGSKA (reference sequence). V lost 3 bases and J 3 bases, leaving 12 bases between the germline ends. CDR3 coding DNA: TGCAGTGCTAGTCAGGCTCGCTCCAATCAGCCCCAGCATTTT. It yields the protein CSASQARSNQPQHF.

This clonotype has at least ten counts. The CDR3 is CASSVGVNPSTDTQYF. The CDR3 DNA follows: TGTGCCAGCAGCGTAGGGGTAAACCCTAGCACAGATACGCAGTATTTT. The V gene is TRBV9, the J gene TRBJ2-3; D uncertain. Germline V CDR1 and CDR2: SGDLS, YYNGEE. V lost 0 bases and J lost 0, with 11 bases in between. This CDR3 region has 16 residues.

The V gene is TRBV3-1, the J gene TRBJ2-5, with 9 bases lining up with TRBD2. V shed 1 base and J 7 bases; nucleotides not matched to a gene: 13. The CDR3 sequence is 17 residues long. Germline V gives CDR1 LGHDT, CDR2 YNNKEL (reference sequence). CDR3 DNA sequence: TGTGCCAGCAGCCAAGCTAGCGGGGTAAGAAAAGGAGTGACCCAGTACTTC. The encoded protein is CASSQASGVRKGVTQYF.